The T cell receptor beta chain described here comes from a study of blood T cell repertoires in COVID-19. For the study at large: Acute and convalescent COVID-19 samples came from the United States, Italy and Spain. T cells, B-cell-depleted T cells, or PBMCs provided the cDNA or gDNA that served as material.

Seattle's enrolled individuals joined amid active infection and were then monitored longitudinally. Per the original methods: Reference gene primer amplification gave estimated nucleated cell counts. Sequencing used immunoSEQ multiplex PCR; TCRdb keeps in-frame clones, though not all of them. The V and J calls and clone size come from that table; D and trimming were worked out from the DNA. The table lists roughly 230,000 clones, about 82% of them singletons. V was trimmed by 3 bases and J by 1 base, leaving 6 bases between them. The CDR3 is made up of 13 amino acids. CDR1 and CDR2 (germline): LGHNA, YNFKEQ.

Sequenced input: peripheral blood. The TCR sequence derives from a man over 45 with COVID-19, enrolled during active disease. The rearrangement joins TRBV4-2 to TRBJ1-1; D is ambiguous. The CDR3 is CASSHGQNTEAFF. CDR3 bases: TGTGCCAGCAGCCACGGTCAGAACACTGAAGCTTTCTTT.